The 28 T cell receptor beta chains below all came from one sample that was sequenced in a study of neurological immune-mediated disorders. Each CDR3 protein gets one entry after TCRdb re-called the 5' RACE reads with MiXCR. The sample has tens of thousands of distinct CDR3 sequences; roughly 2.5% are singletons. The specimen was PBMCs. These receptors all stem from a man aged 50 to 60 with multiple sclerosis.

This clonotype was observed many times. CDR3 protein: CASSLAMNYGYTF. The CDR3 bases are TGTGCCAGCAGTTTAGCCATGAACTATGGCTACACCTTC. The V and J genes are TRBV12-3 or TRBV12-4 and TRBJ1-2; the D is unclear. The CDR3 runs 13 residues. Trimming pared 0 bases from V and 2 bases from J, leaving 4 bases between.

This clonotype was counted at least ten times. This chain links TRBV20-1 with TRBJ2-3; D perhaps matches TRBD1 (5 bases). CDR1 and CDR2 (germline): DFQATT, SNEGSKA (reference sequence). The CDR3 runs to 14 residues. Trimming took 5 bases from V and 0 from J, leaving 12 bases between them. The CDR3 loop reads CSAYLTDSTDTQYF. The CDR3 DNA reads as TGCAGTGCTTACTTGACAGATAGCACAGATACGCAGTATTTT.

This clonotype was counted at least ten times. V and J are TRBV15 and TRBJ2-3, with 11 bases matching TRBD1. Germline V lookup: CDR1 LNHNV, CDR2 YYDKDF (reference sequence). This CDR3 is 16 amino acids long. The junction had 9 bases not matched to a gene; V was cut back by 6 bases and J by 4 bases. CDR3 DNA: TGTGCCACCAGAAACTCCGGGGACAGGGGGGCAGATACGCAGTATTTT. Translating gives CATRNSGDRGADTQYF.

This clonotype was counted only a few times. This chain links TRBV3-1 with TRBJ1-3; a possible D gene is TRBD1 (6 bases). This CDR3 comprises 15 residues. Trimming removed 6 bases from V and 2 bases from J, with 14 bases in between. Germline CDR1 reads LGHDT; CDR2 reads YNNKEL (reference sequence). CDR3 loop: CASSPRGGTGNTIYF. In nucleotides, the CDR3 is TGTGCCAGCAGTCCGAGGGGGGGAACTGGAAACACCATATATTTT.

This clonotype was seen at least ten times. The chain uses TRBV7-2 and TRBJ2-5; D gene unclear. V lost 5 bases and J 7 bases, leaving 14 bases between the germline ends. Germline V CDR1 and CDR2: SGHTA, FQGNSA. The CDR3 extends over 13 amino acids. This chain's CDR3 is CASSPMRSSTQYF. In DNA, the CDR3 is TGTGCCAGCAGCCCTATGAGAAGTTCGACCCAGTACTTC.

The sample holds many counts of this clonotype. The chain recombines TRBV19 with TRBJ1-3; D remains ambiguous. The germline V gene has CDR1 LNHDA and CDR2 SQIVND (reference sequence). V lost 7 bases, J lost 0 bases, and 13 bases lay in between. There are 15 residues in the CDR3. CDR3 nucleotide sequence: TGTGCCAGTAAAAGAGGACTTGGCTCTGGAAACACCATATATTTT. Amino acid sequence: CASKRGLGSGNTIYF. Filled out from reference TRBV19 and TRBJ1-3, the complete variable domain reads DGGITQSPKYLFRKEGQNVTLSCEQNLNHDAMYWYRQDPGQGLRLIYYSQIVNDFQKGDIAEGYSVSREKKESFPLTVTSAQKNPTAFYLCASKRGLGSGNTIYFGEGSWLTVV.

This clonotype was recorded a few times. V usage is TRBV28 and J usage is TRBJ2-5; no firm D call. Trimming shortened V by 3 bases and J by 3 bases, and 8 bases separated the two germline ends. The CDR3 is 13 amino acids. Germline loops: CDR1 MDHEN, CDR2 SYDVKM. CDR3 in amino acids: CASSFTSKETQYF. In DNA, the CDR3 is TGTGCCAGCAGTTTTACCAGTAAAGAGACCCAGTACTTC.

This clonotype was seen many times. The V call is TRBV7-6, the J call TRBJ2-7, with D unresolved. V was trimmed by 3 bases and J by 2 bases, leaving 8 bases between them. The CDR3 contains 13 residues. The germline CDR1 and CDR2 sequences are SGHVS and FNYEAQ. CDR3 protein: CASSFGDTYEQYF. The CDR3 nucleotides read TGTGCCAGCAGCTTTGGCGATACCTACGAGCAGTACTTC.

This clonotype was seen ten or more times. The rearrangement uses TRBV29-1 and TRBJ2-5, with D unresolved. The CDR3 is made up of 14 amino acids. Between the trimmed V and J ends, which lost 4 bases and 3 bases, there was a span of 15 bases. Germline V gives CDR1 SQVTM, CDR2 ANQGSEA. The CDR3 nucleotides are TGCAGCGTTGCCATTCAAAGGTTTGAAGAGACCCAGTACTTC. It specifies CSVAIQRFEETQYF.

This clonotype has a handful of counts. The chain employs TRBV5-1 and TRBJ2-3, with unresolved D. Germline V CDR1 and CDR2: SGHRS, YFSETQ. CDR3 length: 15 amino acids. Trimming cost V 4 bases and J 4 bases, with 16 bases left between them. CDR3 DNA: TGCGCCAGCAGCCCCACACCGGAAACGGCAGATACGCAGTATTTT. Translation: CASSPTPETADTQYF.

The table lists this clonotype with many counts. This chain connects TRBV7-2 to TRBJ1-2; TRBD1 matches 11 bases. The J segment lost 7 bases and the V segment lost 3 bases, leaving 13 bases of the junction unmatched. This CDR3 spans 17 amino acids. Looked up from germline, CDR1 is SGHTA and CDR2 is FQGNSA. CDR3 sequence: CASSLGGQGAGVSGYTF. CDR3 in DNA: TGTGCCAGCAGCTTGGGCGGACAGGGGGCTGGAGTGAGTGGCTACACCTTC. The variable domain in full, completed from reference TRBV7-2 and TRBJ1-2, reads GAGVSQSPSNKVTEKGKDVELRCDPISGHTALYWYRQSLGQGLEFLIYFQGNSAPDKSGLPSDRFSAERTGGSVSTLTIQRTQQEDSAVYLCASSLGGQGAGVSGYTFGSGTRLTVV.

This clonotype was found many times. The chain is built from TRBV5-1 and TRBJ2-1, with 16 bases that match TRBD2. Germline V gene sequence: CDR1 SGHRS, CDR2 YFSETQ. The trim removed 4 bases at V and 9 bases at J, leaving 4 bases unmatched. This CDR3 comprises 15 residues. The CDR3, as DNA: TGCGCCAGCAGCGGGACTAGCGGGGGGGCAAGTGAGCAGTTCTTC. Protein: CASSGTSGGASEQFF. Filled out from reference TRBV5-1 and TRBJ2-1, the complete variable domain reads KAGVTQTPRYLIKTRGQQVTLSCSPISGHRSVSWYQQTPGQGLQFLFEYFSETQRNKGNFPGRFSGRQFSNSRSEMNVSTLELGDSALYLCASSGTSGGASEQFFGPGTRLTVL.

This clonotype occurred many times. This chain links TRBV3-1 with TRBJ1-6; D is ambiguous. Germline CDR1 reads LGHDT; CDR2 reads YNNKEL (reference sequence). Trimming left V 0 bases short and J 10 bases short, with 13 bases between. This CDR3 region has 15 residues. This CDR3 reads CASSQDLASRSPLHF. DNA for the CDR3: TGTGCCAGCAGCCAAGATCTGGCGTCAAGATCACCCCTCCACTTT.

In its sample, this clonotype was seen many times. The rearrangement links TRBV7-9 to TRBJ2-1; tentatively, D is TRBD2 (5 bases). V shed 5 bases and J shed 7 bases, with 15 bases lying between them. This CDR3 comprises 14 residues. The germline CDR1 and CDR2 sequences are SEHNR and FQNEAQ (reference sequence). This CDR3 reads CASSNLGEGNEQFF. CDR3 DNA: TGTGCCAGCAGCAACCTAGGAGAGGGAAATGAGCAGTTCTTC.

This clonotype was picked up many times. The CDR3 loop is CASSPNLNQPQHF. The CDR3 region has the DNA TGTGCCAGCAGTCCTAACCTCAATCAGCCCCAGCATTTT. The chain recombines TRBV7-2 with TRBJ1-5; D uncertain. Per the germline V gene, CDR1 is SGHTA and CDR2 is FQGNSA. Deletions cut 6 bases from V and 3 bases from J, with 9 bases between. CDR3 size: 13 residues.

This clonotype occurred many times. V usage is TRBV5-1 and J usage is TRBJ2-7; tentatively, D is TRBD1 or TRBD2 (5 bases each). The CDR3 sequence is 14 residues long. Germline V gives CDR1 SGHRS, CDR2 YFSETQ. V was trimmed by 2 bases and J by 2 bases, leaving 11 bases between them. In DNA, the CDR3 is TGCGCCAGCAGCTTCCGGGACGTTCCCTACGAGCAGTACTTC. It yields the protein CASSFRDVPYEQYF.

This clonotype appeared many times. The J gene is TRBJ2-5, the V gene TRBV11-3, with 7 bases matching TRBD1. This CDR3 region has 16 residues. V lost 5 bases and J lost 5; bases outside the gene matches: 14. Germline CDR1 SGHNT, CDR2 YENEEA. The CDR3 loop reads CASSASLGQEVETQYF. The DNA of the CDR3 is TGTGCCAGCAGCGCCAGCCTCGGACAGGAAGTGGAGACCCAGTACTTC. Full variable domain (missing parts from reference TRBV11-3 and TRBJ2-5): EAGVVQSPRYKIIEKKQPVAFWCNPISGHNTLYWYLQNLGQGPELLIRYENEEAVDDSQLPKDRFSAERLKGVDSTLKIQPAELGDSAVYLCASSASLGQEVETQYFGPGTRLLVL.

This clonotype was counted ten times or more. This chain connects TRBV6-5 to TRBJ1-1; D call uncertain. CDR3 length equals 13 residues. V lost 0 bases and J 14 bases, leaving 16 bases between the germline ends. CDR1 MNHEY and CDR2 SVGAGI come from the germline V gene. The CDR3 DNA sequence: TGTGCCAGCAGTTACTCCCGAGCGGGAGAACCCTTCTTT. Encoded protein: CASSYSRAGEPFF.

This clonotype was observed many times. This rearrangement joins TRBV5-1 to TRBJ2-3; no reliable D call. The germline CDR1 and CDR2 sequences are SGHRS and YFSETQ. V lost 4 bases and J 5 bases, leaving 14 bases between the germline ends. The CDR3 consists of 14 residues. As DNA, the CDR3 is TGCGCCAGCAGCCCCTCCCGGGTTGTAGATACGCAGTATTTT. It codes for CASSPSRVVDTQYF.

This clonotype has a count of ten or more. The V gene is TRBV3-1, the J gene TRBJ1-2; 11 positions match TRBD1. The CDR3 spans 16 residues. The germline gives CDR1 LGHDT, CDR2 YNNKEL (reference sequence). The V segment lost 2 bases and the J segment 5 bases; nucleotides outside the gene matches: 7. For the CDR3, the DNA is TGTGCCAGCAGCCAAAGAAGGACAGGGGGCGGGTATGGCTACACCTTC. Protein product: CASSQRRTGGGYGYTF. The full variable domain, completed using reference TRBV3-1 and TRBJ1-2, is DTAVSQTPKYLVTQMGNDKSIKCEQNLGHDTMYWYKQDSKKFLKIMFSYNNKELIINETVPNRFSPKSPDKAHLNLHINSLELGDSAVYFCASSQRRTGGGYGYTFGSGTRLTVV.

This clonotype was recorded at least ten times. The chain uses TRBV7-9 and TRBJ2-2; no reliable D call. V gave up 5 bases and J gave up 3 bases, with 10 bases separating them. The CDR3 has 14 residues. Per germline, CDR1 SEHNR and CDR2 FQNEAQ (reference sequence). CDR3 DNA sequence: TGTGCCAGCAGCCGGCGAGGAGACACCGGGGAGCTGTTTTTT. It is translated as CASSRRGDTGELFF.

This clonotype was seen repeatedly, ten times or more. The J gene is TRBJ2-5, the V gene TRBV6-4; D gene uncertain. Trimming took off 0 bases at V and 7 bases at J, with 12 bases between the two ends. This CDR3 is built from 14 residues. CDR1 and CDR2 (germline): MRHNA, SNTAGT. The CDR3 loop is CASSDSGTPGTQYF. The CDR3 DNA reads as TGTGCCAGCAGTGACTCAGGCACCCCCGGGACCCAGTACTTC.

This clonotype was observed many times. V and J are TRBV5-1 and TRBJ2-5; D may be TRBD2 (6 bases). The CDR3 contains 14 residues. Between the trimmed V and J ends, which lost 1 base and 2 bases, there was a span of 9 bases. Germline loops: CDR1 SGHRS, CDR2 YFSETQ. As DNA, the CDR3 is TGCGCCAGCAGCTTGAGCGGAGGGCAAGAGACCCAGTACTTC. Protein sequence: CASSLSGGQETQYF.

Ten or more counts support this clonotype. This rearrangement joins TRBV11-2 to TRBJ2-1, with a tentative D call TRBD1 (6 bases). Germline V lookup: CDR1 SGHAT, CDR2 FQNNGV. The length of the CDR3 is 15 residues. V was shortened by 4 bases and J by 4 bases, with 14 bases between the two germline ends. Written as DNA, the CDR3 is TGTGCCAGCAGCTCCAACCAGGGGTCTTACAATGAGCAGTTCTTC. It encodes CASSSNQGSYNEQFF.

This clonotype was recorded many times. V is TRBV5-1 and J is TRBJ2-7; D ambiguous. Germline V gene data show CDR1 as SGHRS and CDR2 as YFSETQ. V gave up 2 bases and J gave up 3 bases, with 6 bases separating them. The CDR3 length is 12 residues. The CDR3 DNA reads TGCGCCAGCAGCTTTAACAACTACGAGCAGTACTTC. It codes for CASSFNNYEQYF.

This clonotype was found many times. This sequence joins TRBV4-1 and TRBJ2-7; maybe TRBD2 (5 bases). The V end lost 3 bases, the J end lost 2 bases, and 14 bases lay between the germline ends. CDR3 length equals 15 residues. Germline assignment: CDR1 MGHRA and CDR2 YSYEKL. Here the CDR3 reads CASSQAEQLAYEQYF. CDR3 in DNA: TGCGCCAGCAGCCAGGCAGAGCAACTAGCCTACGAGCAGTACTTC.

This clonotype has ten or more counts. The rearrangement joins TRBV6-1 to TRBJ2-1; D unresolved. The ends were cut back, 5 bases at V and 6 bases at J, with 11 bases in the middle. The germline gives CDR1 MNHNS, CDR2 SASEGT. CDR3 size: 13 residues. CDR3 nucleotide sequence: TGTGCCAGCAGTTGGCTGGCGGTCAATGAGCAGTTCTTC. Translating it yields CASSWLAVNEQFF.

This clonotype appeared many times. V usage is TRBV5-1 and J usage is TRBJ1-1, with TRBD1 matching 8 bases. Germline V gives CDR1 SGHRS, CDR2 YFSETQ. CDR3 length: 16 amino acids. Trimming cost V 7 bases and J 4 bases; bases outside gene matches: 15. In DNA, the CDR3 is TGCGCCAGCTCCAAATACACAGGGGGAATAGGCACTGAAGCTTTCTTT. This sequence encodes CASSKYTGGIGTEAFF.